This TCR beta chain is from a study of brain T cells in children with intractable seizures. A note on this clone: The antigen is not known.

Generated by immunoSEQ multiplex PCR, the TCRdb table keeps only in-frame clones and is missing some. The profile shows 340,000 or so clones, over 90% of them singletons. Indicated time point: blood from clinic visit 5 months post-surgery; TSC patient then seizure free. The sequenced cases were selected for having the highest brain T cell transcript signatures. The length of the CDR3 is 12 residues. Germline-derived CDR1 and CDR2 are SGHTA and FQGNSA. Trimming removed 5 bases at V and 8 bases at J, with 10 bases between. The study's findings and limits: Pre- and post-surgery blood differed in depth, so pre-surgery absences may be undersampling. HCMV serostatus was not known, and viral specificity came from CDR3 similarity only.

This specimen was peripheral blood, taken 5 to 6 months after surgery. The receptor comes from a boy under three years old with tuberous sclerosis and intractable seizures. The gene calls are TRBV7-2 and TRBJ2-1, with D possibly TRBD2 on 6 matching bases. This CDR3 is CASSPTSHEQFF. As DNA, the CDR3 is TGTGCCAGCAGCCCGACTAGTCATGAGCAGTTCTTC.